This entry lists 3 T cell receptor beta chains sequenced from one sample in a study of CDR3 diversity in severe acne. TCRdb called the PCR reads again in MiXCR, with one record for every CDR3 protein. The sample contains approximately 90,000 distinct CDR3 sequences, around 47% of which appear only once. Source material: blood. The receptors shown here come from a male donor with severe acne vulgaris.

The sample holds many counts of this clonotype. The gene calls are TRBV24-1 and TRBJ1-5; D uncertain. This CDR3 region has 13 residues. CDR1 KGHDR and CDR2 SFDVKD come from the germline V gene. V lost 8 bases and J lost 4, with 11 bases in between. CDR3 nucleotides: TGTGCCACCATGGACGGCCAAAATCAGCCCCAGCATTTT. Translation gives CATMDGQNQPQHF.

The chain employs TRBV20-1 and TRBJ1-2; D call uncertain. CDR1 is DFQATT and CDR2 is SNEGSKA in the germline V gene (reference sequence). This CDR3 is built from 14 residues. Trimming shortened V by 0 bases and J by 6 bases, and 14 bases separated the two germline ends. CDR3 sequence: CSARDLEPYDGYTF. The DNA of the CDR3 is TGCAGTGCTAGAGATCTGGAGCCCTACGATGGCTACACCTTC.

In its sample, this clonotype was seen once. The chain carries TRBV7-3 and TRBJ1-3, with 9 bases aligning to TRBD1. In germline, CDR1 is SGHTA, CDR2 FQGTGA. The CDR3 contains 17 residues. Unmatched junction bases numbered 13, after V lost 8 bases and J lost 2 bases. The CDR3 bases are TGTGCCAGCGGATTTCGTTCGGGACAGGGCGCTGGAAACACCATATATTTT. Translating gives CASGFRSGQGAGNTIYF.